The 18 T cell receptor beta chains reported below all come from one sample, sequenced in a study of T and B cells in COVID-19 patients. Each TRB amplification used roughly 240-550 ng of genomic DNA from blood. Multiplex PCR with BIOMED2 TRB-A/B primer pools amplified TRB rearrangements. One entry per CDR3 protein results from TCRdb running MiXCR on the multiplex PCR reads. Here the sample spans some 11,000 distinct CDR3 sequences, 30% being singletons. The material sequenced was blood. The receptors here all came from a human donor with active COVID-19.

A few counts support this clonotype. The rearrangement uses TRBV12-3 or TRBV12-4 and TRBJ2-7; D unclear. V shed 11 bases and J shed 3 bases, with 17 bases lying between them. There are 13 residues in the CDR3. The CDR3 here is CAHLPGGSYEQYF. The DNA of the CDR3 is TGTGCCCACCTCCCTGGCGGCAGCTACGAGCAGTACTTC.

The chain links TRBV30 to TRBJ1-5, with D unresolved. Germline loops: CDR1 GTSNPN, CDR2 SVGIG (reference sequence). The V gene lost 0 bases and the J gene lost 1 base, with 7 bases spanning the gap. This CDR3 spans 14 amino acids. The CDR3 DNA sequence: TGTGCCTGGAGTGTTTTTTTAAGCAATCAGCCCCAGCATTTT. Residues: CAWSVFLSNQPQHF.

In this sample, this clonotype turned up a few times. This chain connects TRBV6-5 to TRBJ1-1; no clear D. From germline, CDR1 is MNHEY and CDR2 SVGAGI. V lost 2 bases, J lost 1 base, and 11 bases lay in between. The CDR3 is made up of 15 amino acids. The CDR3 sequence: CASSYTTGRNTEAFF. For the CDR3, the DNA is TGTGCCAGCAGTTACACCACCGGACGGAACACTGAAGCTTTCTTT.

By share, this clonotype ranks as medium-sized (0.01 to 0.1%). This rearrangement joins TRBV6-5 to TRBJ2-3; D might be TRBD2 (6 bases). The CDR3 runs to 13 residues. V was cut by 4 bases and J by 2 bases, with 7 bases left in between. Germline V gives CDR1 MNHEY, CDR2 SVGAGI. CDR3 in DNA: TGTGCCAGCAGTTGGGGGGACACAGATACGCAGTATTTT. It translates to CASSWGDTDTQYF.

The chain uses TRBV18 and TRBJ2-5; TRBD1 agrees at 8 bases. The CDR3 is made up of 13 amino acids. The germline V gene has CDR1 KGHSH and CDR2 LQKENI. V was clipped by 4 bases and J by 7 bases; unmatched bases: 5. CDR3 sequence reads: CASSRDRGPTQYF. The CDR3 DNA reads as TGTGCCAGCTCACGCGACAGGGGCCCGACCCAGTACTTC. The full variable domain, in which reference TRBV18 and TRBJ2-5 provide the parts outside the CDR3, is NAGVMQNPRHLVRRRGQEARLRCSPMKGHSHVYWYRQLPEEGLKFMVYLQKENIIDESGMPKERFSAEFPKEGPSILRIQQVVRGDSAAYFCASSRDRGPTQYFGPGTRLLVL.

This sequence joins TRBV5-1 and TRBJ2-5; D perhaps matches TRBD2 (6 bases). V lost 1 base to trimming and J lost 5 bases, with 15 bases between them. Germline V lookup: CDR1 SGHRS, CDR2 YFSETQ. The CDR3 runs to 15 residues. The CDR3 DNA reads as TGCGCCAGCAGCTTGTCTGGGACGGAGGGGGAGACCCAGTACTTC. Translation gives CASSLSGTEGETQYF.

This clonotype was recorded a few times. J is TRBJ2-1 and V is TRBV6-1; maybe TRBD1 (6 bases). Germline-derived CDR1 and CDR2 are MNHNS and SASEGT. V was shortened by 6 bases and J by 7 bases, with 13 bases between the two germline ends. This CDR3 contains 13 residues. The CDR3 protein is CASRARGSNEQFF. In nucleotides, the CDR3 is TGTGCCAGCAGAGCCAGGGGTTCAAATGAGCAGTTCTTC.

This rearrangement joins TRBV30 to TRBJ1-1, with no clear D. CDR1 and CDR2 (germline): GTSNPN, SVGIG (reference sequence). CDR3 length: 17 residues. V was shortened by 0 bases and J by 0 bases, with 17 bases between the two germline ends. CDR3 in amino acids: CAWSVVWAQTLNTEAFF. The CDR3 DNA reads TGTGCCTGGAGTGTGGTTTGGGCACAAACCTTGAACACTGAAGCTTTCTTT.

The CDR3 protein is CASSPFGQGGSPLHF. DNA for the CDR3: TGTGCCAGCAGTCCCTTCGGACAGGGGGGTTCACCCCTCCACTTT. The chain employs TRBV6-1 and TRBJ1-6, with 10 bases lining up with TRBD1. The CDR3 is made up of 15 amino acids. With V trimmed by 5 bases and J by 9 bases, 7 bases remained unmatched. Looked up from germline, CDR1 is MNHNS and CDR2 is SASEGT.

This clonotype occurred a few times. This rearrangement joins TRBV27 to TRBJ1-5; 7 nucleotides agree with TRBD1. The CDR3 length is 19 residues. Germline V lookup: CDR1 MNHEY, CDR2 SMNVEV (reference sequence). Trimming cost V 5 bases and J 4 bases; bases outside gene matches: 20. The CDR3 coding sequence is TGTGCCAGCAGTCCTACGGTCACCCTCGGGGACAGTCCGAATCAGCCCCAGCATTTT. Translation gives CASSPTVTLGDSPNQPQHF.

The chain employs TRBV6-5 and TRBJ1-2, with D uncertain. The length of the CDR3 is 15 residues. Germline V gene sequence: CDR1 MNHEY, CDR2 SVGAGI. V was pared by 0 bases and J by 4 bases, with 12 bases between. Here the CDR3 reads CASSYSIQESYGYTF. For the CDR3, the DNA is TGTGCCAGCAGTTACTCGATCCAGGAGAGCTATGGCTACACCTTC.

This clonotype was seen a handful of times. The chain employs TRBV18 and TRBJ2-5; D unresolved. This CDR3 spans 13 amino acids. The V gene's germline CDR1 is KGHSH and CDR2 LQKENI. Trimming removed 3 bases from V and 2 bases from J, with 7 bases in between. CDR3 residues: CASSPNSQETQYF. The CDR3 DNA sequence: TGTGCCAGCTCACCGAACTCTCAAGAGACCCAGTACTTC.

The chain couples TRBV6-5 to TRBJ1-1, with D maybe TRBD1 (5 bases). Trimming removed 11 bases from V and 5 bases from J, with 12 bases in between. CDR3 length equals 11 residues. CDR1 and CDR2 from the germline V gene are MNHEY and SVGAGI. The CDR3 is CAARGDTEAFF. As DNA, the CDR3 is TGTGCCGCACGGGGGGATACTGAAGCTTTCTTT.

In this sample, this clonotype turned up a few times. The J gene is TRBJ1-4, the V gene TRBV7-9, with TRBD1 matching 9 bases. This CDR3 is built from 15 residues. V lost 4 bases to trimming and J lost 5 bases; unmatched junction nucleotides: 5. Germline loops: CDR1 SEHNR, CDR2 FQNEAQ (reference sequence). The CDR3 DNA reads as TGTGCCAGCAGCTATGAAGGACAGGGGAATGAAAAACTGTTTTTT. Its translation is CASSYEGQGNEKLFF.

This clonotype has just a few counts. This sequence joins TRBV6-1 and TRBJ2-4; 9 nucleotides match TRBD1. From germline, CDR1 is MNHNS and CDR2 SASEGT. Trimming removed 5 bases from V and 9 bases from J; junction bases left unmatched: 5. The CDR3 has 13 amino acids. Here the CDR3 reads CASSQDRGFIQYF. Here the CDR3 DNA reads TGTGCCAGCAGTCAAGACAGGGGGTTCATTCAGTACTTC.

Sample share makes this clonotype medium-sized. The J gene is TRBJ2-5, the V gene TRBV19; D call uncertain. From germline, CDR1 is LNHDA and CDR2 SQIVND (reference sequence). The V and J ends lost 1 base and 5 bases respectively, with 17 bases between them. The CDR3 sequence is 16 residues long. This chain's CDR3 is CASSIGGLTGFETQYF. The CDR3 coding sequence is TGTGCCAGTAGTATAGGGGGTCTTACCGGCTTTGAGACCCAGTACTTC.

The CDR3 DNA reads as TGTGCCAGCACCCTCGGCAAAGGACAGGGGTCCTACGAGCAGTACTTC. The encoded protein is CASTLGKGQGSYEQYF. The chain is built from TRBV6-2 or TRBV6-3 and TRBJ2-7; 9 nucleotides agree with TRBD1. CDR1 and CDR2 (germline): MNHEY, SVGEGT. The CDR3 length is 16 residues. With 7 bases clipped from V and 1 base from J, the junction kept 11 bases outside the gene matches.

CDR3 DNA sequence: TGCAGTGCTAGGAGTGTGACGCGGGAGACCCAGTACTTC. Translation gives CSARSVTRETQYF. The rearrangement joins TRBV20-1 to TRBJ2-5, with D unresolved. The germline V and J ends were trimmed by 3 bases and 5 bases, with 13 bases remaining between them. The CDR3 spans 13 residues. The germline gives CDR1 DFQATT, CDR2 SNEGSKA (reference sequence).